This paragraph covers one T cell receptor (beta chain) sequence. The table came from immunoSEQ multiplex PCR; TCRdb's copy has only in-frame clones and leaves some out. Of roughly 140,000 clones in the sample, about 88% were seen once. The sample comes from a study of blood T cell repertoires in COVID-19. Residents of about 25 US areas, aged 18 to 89 years, made up the participants. This receptor was identified in a man aged 50-59 years who had recovered from COVID-19. The sequencing sample was made of PBMCs or T cells enriched from blood (not recorded which).

CDR3 DNA: TGTGCCAGCAGCCGTAGCGGGGGGAACACCGGGGAGCTGTTTTTT. This gives the protein CASSRSGGNTGELFF. The chain couples TRBV3-1 (or the pseudogene TRBV3-2) to TRBJ2-2; 9 nucleotides align to TRBD2. The trim removed 4 bases at V and 1 base at J, leaving 1 base unmatched. The CDR3 sequence is 15 residues long. Germline values: CDR1 LGHDT, CDR2 YNNKEL (reference sequence).